These T cell receptor beta chains were read from a single sample in a study of T cells after yellow fever vaccination. Each CDR3 protein is one row after TCRdb ran MiXCR on the 5' RACE reads. The data show approximately 550,000 distinct CDR3 sequences, less than 20% seen once. The sample consisted of PBMCs, taken 15 days after the yellow fever booster vaccination. The receptor source for this set is a man aged 25 to 40 who received the YFV17D yellow fever vaccine. The CDR3 runs from the conserved cysteine through the conserved F or W.

v_call | cdr3_aa
TRBV4-3 | CASSPTYITGELFF
TRBV6-1 | CASSPYVVGGHGYTF
TRBV20-1 | CSARFGTTYGYTF
TRBV2 | CASGPGPFSDTQYF
TRBV20-1 | CSARDPGLGIPEETQYF
TRBV20-1 | CSARDHLEGALGTQYF
TRBV18 | CASSPRDRETQYF
TRBV4-3 | CASSQDLTGYNEQFF
TRBV7-9 | CASSSFTRSGSYHEQFF
TRBV3-1 | CASSQRRLQGNYEQYF
TRBV12-3/TRBV12-4 | CASSLRALRYF
TRBV24-1 | CATSRAGPTDEQFF
TRBV5-1 | CASSLGGVADTQYF